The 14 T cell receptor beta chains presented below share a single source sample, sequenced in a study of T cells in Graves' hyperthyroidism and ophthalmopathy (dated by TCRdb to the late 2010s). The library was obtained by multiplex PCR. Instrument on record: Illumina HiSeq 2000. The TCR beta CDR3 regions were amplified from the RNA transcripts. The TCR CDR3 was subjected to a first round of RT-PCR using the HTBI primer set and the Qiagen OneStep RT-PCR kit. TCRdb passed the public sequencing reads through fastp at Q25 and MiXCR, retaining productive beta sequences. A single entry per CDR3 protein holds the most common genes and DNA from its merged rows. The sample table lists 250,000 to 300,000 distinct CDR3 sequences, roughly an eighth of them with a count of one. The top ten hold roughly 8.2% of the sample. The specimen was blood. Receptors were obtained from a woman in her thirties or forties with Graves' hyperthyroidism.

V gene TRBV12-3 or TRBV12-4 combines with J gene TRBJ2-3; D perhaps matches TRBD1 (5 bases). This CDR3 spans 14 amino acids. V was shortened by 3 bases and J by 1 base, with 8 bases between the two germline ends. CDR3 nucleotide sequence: TGTGCCAGCAGTTTTATGGGGCGCACAGATACGCAGTATTTT. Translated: CASSFMGRTDTQYF.

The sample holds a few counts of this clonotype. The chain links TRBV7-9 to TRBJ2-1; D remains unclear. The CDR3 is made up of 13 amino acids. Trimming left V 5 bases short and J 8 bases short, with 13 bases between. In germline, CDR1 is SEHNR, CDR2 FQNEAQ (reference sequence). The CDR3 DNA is TGTGCCAGCAGCATGGGCTCCCTCGATGAGCAGTTCTTC. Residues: CASSMGSLDEQFF. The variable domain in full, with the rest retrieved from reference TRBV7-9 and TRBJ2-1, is DTGVSQNPRHKITKRGQNVTFRCDPISEHNRLYWYRQTLGQGPEFLTYFQNEAQLEKSRLLSDRFSAERPKGSFSTLEIQRTEQGDSAMYLCASSMGSLDEQFFGPGTRLTVL.

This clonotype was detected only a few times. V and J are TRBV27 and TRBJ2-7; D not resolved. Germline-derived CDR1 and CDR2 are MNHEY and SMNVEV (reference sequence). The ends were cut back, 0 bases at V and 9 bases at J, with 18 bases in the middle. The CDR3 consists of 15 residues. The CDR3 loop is CASSLSGPLSIGQYF. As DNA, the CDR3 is TGTGCCAGCAGTTTATCAGGGCCCCTCTCTATTGGGCAGTACTTC.

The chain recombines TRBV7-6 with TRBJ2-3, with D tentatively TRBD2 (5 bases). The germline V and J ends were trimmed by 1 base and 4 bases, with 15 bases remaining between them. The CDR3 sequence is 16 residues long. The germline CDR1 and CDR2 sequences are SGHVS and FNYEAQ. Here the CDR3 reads CASSLGVFRGSDTQYF. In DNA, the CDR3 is TGTGCCAGCAGCTTAGGCGTCTTCCGGGGATCAGATACGCAGTATTTT. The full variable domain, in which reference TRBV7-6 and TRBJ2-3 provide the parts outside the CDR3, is GAGVSQSPRYKVTKRGQDVALRCDPISGHVSLYWYRQALGQGPEFLTYFNYEAQQDKSGLPNDRFSAERPEGSISTLTIQRTEQRDSAMYRCASSLGVFRGSDTQYFGPGTRLTVL.

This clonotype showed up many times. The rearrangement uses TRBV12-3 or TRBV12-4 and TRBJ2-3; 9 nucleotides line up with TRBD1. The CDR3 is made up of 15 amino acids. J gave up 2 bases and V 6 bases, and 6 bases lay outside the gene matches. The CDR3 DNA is TGTGCCAGCAGGATGACAGGGGGGAACACAGATACGCAGTATTTT. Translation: CASRMTGGNTDTQYF.

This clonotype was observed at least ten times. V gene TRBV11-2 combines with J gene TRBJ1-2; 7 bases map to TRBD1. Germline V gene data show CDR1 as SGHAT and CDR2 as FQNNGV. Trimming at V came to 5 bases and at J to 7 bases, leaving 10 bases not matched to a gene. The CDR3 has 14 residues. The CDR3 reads CASSPAPQGTGYTF. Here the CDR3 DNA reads TGTGCCAGCAGCCCAGCCCCACAGGGGACTGGCTACACCTTC.

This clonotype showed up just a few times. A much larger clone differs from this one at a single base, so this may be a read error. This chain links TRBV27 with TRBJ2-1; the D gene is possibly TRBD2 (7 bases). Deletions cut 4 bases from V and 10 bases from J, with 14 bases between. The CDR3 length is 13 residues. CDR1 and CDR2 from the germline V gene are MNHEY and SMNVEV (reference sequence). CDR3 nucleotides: TGTGCCAGCAGTTCCGGGGGGCGCGACGAGCAGTTCTTC. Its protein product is CASSSGGRDEQFF.

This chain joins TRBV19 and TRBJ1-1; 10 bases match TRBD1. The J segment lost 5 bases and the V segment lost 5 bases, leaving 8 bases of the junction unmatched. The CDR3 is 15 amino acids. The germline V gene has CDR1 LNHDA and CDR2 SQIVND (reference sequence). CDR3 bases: TGTGCCAGTAGTTCGACAGGGGGCGCTGGGACTGAAGCTTTCTTT. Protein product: CASSSTGGAGTEAFF.

The CDR3 nucleotides read TGTGCCAGTGCTGTCCAGGGATCCTATGGCTACACCTTC. Its translation: CASAVQGSYGYTF. The J gene is TRBJ1-2, the V gene TRBV5-4; possibly TRBD1 for D (5 bases). CDR3 length: 13 amino acids. V lost 8 bases to trimming and J lost 4 bases, with 15 bases between them. Germline assignment: CDR1 SGHNT and CDR2 YYREEE (reference sequence).

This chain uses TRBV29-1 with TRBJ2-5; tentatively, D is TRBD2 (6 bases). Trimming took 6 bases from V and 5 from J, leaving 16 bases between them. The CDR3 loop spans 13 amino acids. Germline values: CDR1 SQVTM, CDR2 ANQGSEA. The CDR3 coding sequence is TGCAGCGTGGGGCCCGGGGGTTTGGAGACCCAGTACTTC. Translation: CSVGPGGLETQYF.

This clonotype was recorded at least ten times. CDR3 amino acids: CATSKESSYNEQFF. The DNA for the CDR3 is TGTGCCACCAGTAAAGAGAGCTCCTACAATGAGCAGTTCTTC. The chain carries TRBV24-1 and TRBJ2-1, with D unclear. The CDR3 covers 14 residues. The germline gives CDR1 KGHDR, CDR2 SFDVKD. V gave up 6 bases and J gave up 0 bases, with 8 bases separating them.

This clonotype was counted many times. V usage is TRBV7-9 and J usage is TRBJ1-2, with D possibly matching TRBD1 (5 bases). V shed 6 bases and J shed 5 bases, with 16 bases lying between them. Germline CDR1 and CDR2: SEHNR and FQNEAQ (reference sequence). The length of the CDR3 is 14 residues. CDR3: CASSMPGPLYGYTF. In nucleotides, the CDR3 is TGTGCCAGCAGTATGCCGGGACCCCTGTATGGCTACACCTTC.

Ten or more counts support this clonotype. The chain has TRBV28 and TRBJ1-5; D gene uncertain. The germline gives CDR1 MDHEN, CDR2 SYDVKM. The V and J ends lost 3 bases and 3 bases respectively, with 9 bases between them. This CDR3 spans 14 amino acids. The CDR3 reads CASSLWADNQPQHF. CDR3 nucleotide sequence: TGTGCCAGCAGTTTGTGGGCAGACAATCAGCCCCAGCATTTT. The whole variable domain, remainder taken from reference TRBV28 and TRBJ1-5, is DVKVTQSSRYLVKRTGEKVFLECVQDMDHENMFWYRQDPGLGLRLIYFSYDVKMKEKGDIPEGYSVSREKKERFSLILESASTNQTSMYLCASSLWADNQPQHFGDGTRLSIL.

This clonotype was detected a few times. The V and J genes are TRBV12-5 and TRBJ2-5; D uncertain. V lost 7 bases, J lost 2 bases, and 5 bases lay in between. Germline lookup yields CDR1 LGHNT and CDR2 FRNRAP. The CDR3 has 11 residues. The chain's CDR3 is CASALQETQYF. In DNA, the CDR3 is TGTGCTAGTGCGCTTCAAGAGACCCAGTACTTC.